What follows are 27 T cell receptor beta chains derived from one specimen sequenced in a study of cytomegalovirus exposure and HLA in healthy donors. With 60 Vbeta and 13 Jbeta primers, the PCR was carried out. Sequenced by immunoSEQ multiplex PCR; TCRdb stores in-frame clones only, minus some. The sample includes about 170,000 clones, about three quarters seen only once; the top ten take approximately 6.3%. Sequencing was done on a sample of PBMCs. These TCRs come from a middle-aged man in good health and CMV-seropositive.

The V call is TRBV19, the J call TRBJ2-3, with 11 bases lining up with TRBD2. The V gene end was trimmed by 5 bases and the J gene end by 9 bases; junction bases not matched to a gene: 10. Germline-derived CDR1 and CDR2 are LNHDA and SQIVND (reference sequence). The CDR3 loop spans 15 amino acids. CDR3 sequence reads: CASSFLAGGQGTQYF. CDR3 bases: TGTGCCAGTAGTTTCCTAGCGGGGGGCCAGGGGACGCAGTATTTT.

This chain connects TRBV29-1 to TRBJ2-1; 15 nucleotides line up with TRBD2. After removal of 6 bases from V and 8 bases from J, the junction contained 8 bases not matched to a gene. This CDR3 contains 15 residues. Germline CDR1 is SQVTM and CDR2 is ANQGSEA. CDR3 in amino acids: CSVTGLAGGRDEQFF. Written as DNA, the CDR3 is TGCAGCGTGACGGGACTAGCGGGAGGAAGGGATGAGCAGTTCTTC.

J is TRBJ1-6 and V is TRBV2, with TRBD1 matching 7 bases. CDR1 SNHLY and CDR2 FYNNEI come from the germline V gene. J was trimmed by 10 bases and V by 9 bases; bases with no gene match: 9. The CDR3 sequence is 13 residues long. CDR3 nucleotide sequence: TGTGCCAGTTCGGGACAGCTAGACTCACCCCTCCACTTT. Translating gives CASSGQLDSPLHF.

V usage is TRBV9 and J usage is TRBJ2-3; D possibly corresponds to TRBD2 (5 bases). In germline, CDR1 is SGDLS, CDR2 YYNGEE. The CDR3 consists of 13 residues. V gave up 4 bases and J gave up 8 bases, with 14 bases separating them. The CDR3 DNA follows: TGTGCCAGCAGCTTAAGCCCCGAGGGTACGCAGTATTTT. Residues: CASSLSPEGTQYF.

This chain connects TRBV11-3 to TRBJ2-7; D is perhaps TRBD1 (6 bases). Looked up from germline, CDR1 is SGHNT and CDR2 is YENEEA. The CDR3 length is 14 residues. The V and J ends lost 5 bases and 0 bases respectively, with 11 bases between them. The CDR3 region is CASSRGHSSYEQYF. CDR3 DNA sequence: TGTGCCAGCAGCCGGGGACACAGCTCCTACGAGCAGTACTTC.

This chain joins TRBV28 and TRBJ2-5; the D gene is possibly TRBD2 (6 bases). Germline loops: CDR1 MDHEN, CDR2 SYDVKM. Trimming cost V 6 bases and J 0 bases, with 17 bases left between them. The CDR3 consists of 16 residues. The CDR3 nucleotides read TGTGCCAGCAGGATCGGGGGAGGACTCAACCAAGAGACCCAGTACTTC. It encodes CASRIGGGLNQETQYF.

The chain employs TRBV11-1 and TRBJ2-3; no clear D gene. This CDR3 has 14 residues. The germline CDR1 and CDR2 sequences are SGHAT and FQDESV (reference sequence). V was shortened by 3 bases and J by 0 bases, with 7 bases between the two germline ends. The DNA for the CDR3 is TGTGCCAGCAGCTTCGGGTTTAGCACAGATACGCAGTATTTT. Its protein product is CASSFGFSTDTQYF.

The genes are TRBV5-1 and TRBJ2-7, with 7 bases matching TRBD1. Germline lookup yields CDR1 SGHRS and CDR2 YFSETQ. The CDR3 is made up of 14 amino acids. Losses at the gene ends were 4 bases for V and 5 bases for J; bases not matched to a gene: 9. The CDR3 nucleotides read TGCGCCAGCAGCCCTATAGGGGGCTACCACGAGCAGTACTTC. Residues: CASSPIGGYHEQYF.

The chain uses TRBV2 and TRBJ2-7; 7 bases agree with TRBD1. The CDR3 totals 14 residues. V dropped 5 bases and J dropped 7; count of bases not matched to a gene: 11. The V gene's germline CDR1 is SNHLY and CDR2 FYNNEI. In DNA, the CDR3 is TGTGCCAGCAGTATACAGGGGCCCCCCGGGGAGCAGTACTTC. Translation: CASSIQGPPGEQYF.

The CDR3 spells CAISGQGVSSYEQYF. Written as DNA, the CDR3 is TGTGCCATCAGTGGCCAGGGGGTCAGCTCCTACGAGCAGTACTTC. The chain recombines TRBV10-3 with TRBJ2-5; 7 bases are a match to TRBD1. The better agreement between TRBJ2-7 and the DNA end casts doubt on the J call. Looked up from germline, CDR1 is ENHRY and CDR2 is SYGVKD. The CDR3 sequence is 15 residues long.

This chain links TRBV27 with TRBJ2-2; 9 bases agree with TRBD1. This CDR3 has 17 amino acids. The V segment lost 5 bases and the J segment 3 bases; nucleotides outside the gene matches: 10. The germline V gene has CDR1 MNHEY and CDR2 SMNVEV (reference sequence). CDR3 protein: CASSTFRGQGYTGELFF. CDR3 nucleotide sequence: TGTGCCAGCAGTACCTTTAGGGGACAGGGTTACACCGGGGAGCTGTTTTTT.

The CDR3 coding sequence is TGCAGCGTTGGGGAGTTTACGAACACTGAAGCTTTCTTT. This codes for CSVGEFTNTEAFF. The J gene is TRBJ1-1, the V gene TRBV29-1; D is ambiguous. Germline-derived CDR1 and CDR2 are SQVTM and ANQGSEA. V gave up 4 bases and J gave up 1 base, with 10 bases separating them. This CDR3 has 13 amino acids. Drawing the rest from reference TRBV29-1 and TRBJ1-1, the complete variable domain is SAVISQKPSRDICQRGTSLTIQCQVDSQVTMMFWYRQQPGQSLTLIATANQGSEATYESGFVIDKFPISRPNLTFSTLTVSNMSPEDSSIYLCSVGEFTNTEAFFGQGTRLTVV.

V and J are TRBV11-2 and TRBJ2-5, with 8 bases matching TRBD2. Gene TRBJ2-7 matches the end of the DNA better, so the J call may be wrong. The CDR3 runs to 15 residues. Looked up from germline, CDR1 is SGHAT and CDR2 is FQNNGV. The CDR3 DNA reads TGTGCCAGCAGCCCCCGTCGGGGGGGGATCGGCGAGCAGTACTTC. It translates to CASSPRRGGIGEQYF.

The V gene is TRBV27, the J gene TRBJ1-1; D remains ambiguous. Germline CDR1 is MNHEY and CDR2 is SMNVEV (reference sequence). V was clipped by 2 bases and J by 1 base, with 5 bases between them. This CDR3 is built from 13 residues. CDR3 DNA: TGTGCCAGCAGTTTAACCAGGAACACTGAAGCTTTCTTT. Encoded protein: CASSLTRNTEAFF.

The J gene is TRBJ2-5, the V gene TRBV4-1; D is perhaps TRBD2 (5 bases). The J call could be wrong; TRBJ2-7 is a better fit for the DNA end. The CDR3 length is 16 residues. Germline CDR1 MGHRA, CDR2 YSYEKL. For the CDR3, the DNA is TGCGCCAGCAGCCAAGAGGGAACGGGAAGATCCTACGAGCAGTACTTC. Amino acid sequence: CASSQEGTGRSYEQYF.

V gene TRBV6-6 combines with J gene TRBJ2-1, with 7 positions matching TRBD1. This CDR3 contains 14 residues. Germline CDR1 reads MNHNY; CDR2 reads SVGAGI (reference sequence). V dropped 7 bases and J dropped 3; count of bases not matched to a gene: 6. CDR3: CASTPTGSYNEQFF. The CDR3 nucleotides read TGTGCCAGCACCCCGACAGGGAGCTACAATGAGCAGTTCTTC.

The chain uses TRBV7-9 and TRBJ2-1; the match to TRBD2 covers 10 bases. Germline assignment: CDR1 SEHNR and CDR2 FQNEAQ (reference sequence). CDR3 size: 16 residues. J lost 9 bases, V lost 5 bases, and 13 bases had no gene match. CDR3: CASSPSRLAGEAEQFF. In DNA, the CDR3 is TGTGCCAGCAGCCCTAGCCGCCTAGCGGGAGAGGCTGAGCAGTTCTTC.

The rearrangement uses TRBV27 and TRBJ2-7; 10 bases fit TRBD2. The V gene end was trimmed by 4 bases and the J gene end by 5 bases; junction bases not matched to a gene: 8. Germline V gene lookup returns CDR1 MNHEY and CDR2 SMNVEV (reference sequence). The CDR3 spans 15 residues. The CDR3 loop is CASSSSGRASNEQYF. The CDR3 DNA sequence: TGTGCCAGCAGTTCCAGCGGGAGGGCATCGAACGAGCAGTACTTC.

This clone was seen a few times. The V call is TRBV5-4, the J call TRBJ2-1; 7 positions agree with TRBD2. V was clipped by 3 bases and J by 9 bases; unmatched bases: 12. Germline CDR1 SGHNT, CDR2 YYREEE (reference sequence). The CDR3 is 15 amino acids. CDR3 DNA sequence: TGTGCCAGCAGCTGGATTGACCCCCCGGGGGGTGAGCAGTTCTTC. Its protein product is CASSWIDPPGGEQFF.

The chain employs TRBV15 and TRBJ1-5; D perhaps matches TRBD1 (6 bases). The CDR3 spans 16 residues. Trimming stripped 4 bases from V and 3 bases from J, with 16 bases between. Germline CDR1 LNHNV, CDR2 YYDKDF (reference sequence). The CDR3 bases are TGTGCCACCAGCAAACCGGGACAAAGTCTCAATCAGCCCCAGCATTTT. Its protein product is CATSKPGQSLNQPQHF.

J is TRBJ2-5 and V is TRBV6-1; tentative D call: TRBD1 (5 bases). V was clipped by 5 bases and J by 3 bases, with 7 bases between them. This CDR3 has 12 amino acids. Germline assignment: CDR1 MNHNS and CDR2 SASEGT. CDR3 DNA: TGTGCCAGCAGTAAGACAGAAGAGACCCAGTACTTC. Its protein is CASSKTEETQYF.

This chain links TRBV18 with TRBJ1-1; 7 bases agree with TRBD1. The CDR3 length is 14 residues. V lost 3 bases to trimming and J lost 7 bases; unmatched junction nucleotides: 8. CDR1 is KGHSH and CDR2 is LQKENI in the germline V gene. The CDR3 is CASSPSTGRGEAFF. The CDR3 nucleotides are TGTGCCAGCTCACCCTCGACAGGGCGAGGTGAAGCTTTCTTT. Drawing the rest from reference TRBV18 and TRBJ1-1, the complete variable domain is NAGVMQNPRHLVRRRGQEARLRCSPMKGHSHVYWYRQLPEEGLKFMVYLQKENIIDESGMPKERFSAEFPKEGPSILRIQQVVRGDSAAYFCASSPSTGRGEAFFGQGTRLTVV.

The chain joins TRBV6-5 to TRBJ1-3, with TRBD1 matching over 9 bases. CDR3 length equals 16 residues. The V segment lost 0 bases and the J segment 0 bases; nucleotides outside the gene matches: 0. Looked up from germline, CDR1 is MNHEY and CDR2 is SVGAGI. CDR3 bases: TGTGCCAGCAGTTACTCACAGGGGGCCTCTGGAAACACCATATATTTT. It specifies CASSYSQGASGNTIYF.

The chain uses TRBV19 and TRBJ1-1; no clear D. V lost 11 bases and J 4 bases, leaving 17 bases between the germline ends. The germline V gene encodes CDR1 LNHDA and CDR2 SQIVND (reference sequence). The CDR3 is 13 amino acids. The CDR3 region is CAALYPRSTEAFF. In DNA form, the CDR3 reads TGTGCCGCCCTTTACCCGCGGAGCACTGAAGCTTTCTTT.

The rearrangement uses TRBV29-1 and TRBJ2-4, with D unresolved. Per the germline V gene, CDR1 is SQVTM and CDR2 is ANQGSEA. The CDR3 has 13 amino acids. The V end lost 7 bases, the J end lost 3 bases, and 13 bases lay between the germline ends. CDR3 DNA: TGCAGCGCCCACGGCTCAGGCAAAAACATTCAGTACTTC. This encodes CSAHGSGKNIQYF.

CDR3 loop: CASSMRTGTDYEQYF. The CDR3, as DNA: TGCGCCAGCAGCATGAGGACAGGAACCGACTACGAGCAGTACTTC. The chain recombines TRBV5-1 with TRBJ2-5, with 7 bases lining up with TRBD1. The DNA end favors TRBJ2-7, so the J call may be wrong. This CDR3 is 15 amino acids long. Per the germline V gene, CDR1 is SGHRS and CDR2 is YFSETQ.

The chain recombines TRBV29-1 with TRBJ2-1, with TRBD2 matching 8 bases. The germline V gene has CDR1 SQVTM and CDR2 ANQGSEA. The CDR3 runs to 16 residues. Trimming took 4 bases from V and 0 from J; bases not matched to a gene: 8. The CDR3, as DNA: TGCAGCGTTGTAACTAGCGGAGAAAGCTCCTACAATGAGCAGTTCTTC. As protein: CSVVTSGESSYNEQFF.